This T cell receptor beta chain was recorded in a study of blood T cell repertoires in COVID-19. Study-wide background: Both acute and convalescent COVID-19 samples were obtained from the United States, Italy and Spain. PBMCs, B-cell-depleted T cells, or T cells were the source of the cDNA or gDNA that made up the material.

This clone was detected only once. Under the authors' procedure: The authors estimated nucleated cell counts from reference gene primer amplification. Libraries were prepared by immunoSEQ multiplex PCR; TCRdb keeps only in-frame clonotypes and omits some of them. The DNA gave D and trimming, while V, J and clone size come from that table. In the table there are a few hundred thousand clones, more than 70% of which are singletons. This CDR3 spans 13 amino acids. Deletions cut 3 bases from V and 8 bases from J, with 10 bases between. The germline V gene has CDR1 LNHDA and CDR2 SQIVND (reference sequence).

The V call is TRBV19, the J call TRBJ1-4; no definite D call. The TCR comes from a man between 40 and 49 years old with acute or convalescent COVID-19. Sequencing used peripheral blood. CDR3 loop: CASSIRENEKLFF. The CDR3 bases are TGTGCCAGTAGTATTCGAGAAAACGAAAAACTGTTTTTT.